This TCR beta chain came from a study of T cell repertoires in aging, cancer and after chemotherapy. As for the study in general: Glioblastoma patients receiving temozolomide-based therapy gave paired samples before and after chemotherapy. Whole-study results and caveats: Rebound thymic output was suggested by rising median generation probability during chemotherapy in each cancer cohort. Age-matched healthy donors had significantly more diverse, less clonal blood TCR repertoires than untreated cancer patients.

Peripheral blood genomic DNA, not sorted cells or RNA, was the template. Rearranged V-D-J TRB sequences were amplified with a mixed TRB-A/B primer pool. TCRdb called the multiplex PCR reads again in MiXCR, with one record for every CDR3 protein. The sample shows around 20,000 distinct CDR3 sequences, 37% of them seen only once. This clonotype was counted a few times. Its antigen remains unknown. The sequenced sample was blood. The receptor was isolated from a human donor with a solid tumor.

CDR3 region: CASRRTDTQYF. In DNA, the CDR3 is TGTGCCAGCAGGCGCACAGATACGCAGTATTTT. The V gene is TRBV6-5, the J gene TRBJ2-3; the D is unclear. Germline V gene sequence: CDR1 MNHEY, CDR2 SVGAGI. The CDR3 loop spans 11 amino acids. Trimming took off 6 bases at V and 1 base at J, with 2 bases between the two ends.